These 21 T cell receptor beta chains originate from one sample sequenced in a study of blood T cells in healthy people across ages. A J-beta primer mix and a sample-barcoded 5' primer were used in a second PCR of roughly 6 to 11 cycles. TCRdb re-called the 5' RACE reads with MiXCR, one entry per CDR3 protein. The sample records around 670,000 distinct CDR3 sequences, around 31% being singletons. Sequenced: blood. Receptors were obtained from an elderly woman in good health.

This clonotype appeared many times. The genes are TRBV9 and TRBJ2-1, with D tentatively TRBD1 (6 bases). CDR1 SGDLS and CDR2 YYNGEE come from the germline V gene. The germline V and J ends were trimmed by 4 bases and 6 bases, with 17 bases remaining between them. The CDR3 consists of 15 residues. As DNA, the CDR3 is TGTGCCAGCAGCCCCTACACAGGGACCCTCAATGAGCAGTTCTTC. It yields the protein CASSPYTGTLNEQFF.

This rearrangement joins TRBV2 to TRBJ2-5, with TRBD2 identical over 7 bases. The germline V gene encodes CDR1 SNHLY and CDR2 FYNNEI. V lost 7 bases and J lost 1; bases outside the gene matches: 6. The CDR3 runs to 14 residues. The CDR3 DNA is TGTGCCAGCAACTCCGGGACTACCCAAGAGACCCAGTACTTC. Translating gives CASNSGTTQETQYF.

This clonotype was counted many times. The rearrangement joins TRBV5-1 to TRBJ2-3; unclear D gene. Between the trimmed V and J ends, which lost 2 bases and 3 bases, there was a span of 13 bases. The germline V gene encodes CDR1 SGHRS and CDR2 YFSETQ. The CDR3 consists of 15 residues. As DNA, the CDR3 is TGCGCCAGCAGCTTCGACACCTCTTTTACAGATACGCAGTATTTT. It yields the protein CASSFDTSFTDTQYF.

This clonotype came up a few times. It may be a read error: a sequence one base away is much more abundant. CDR3 region: CASSSGTHETNEKLFF. DNA for the CDR3: TGTGCCAGCAGCTCGGGGACACATGAAACTAATGAAAAACTGTTTTTT. The chain links TRBV28 to TRBJ1-4; maybe TRBD1 (6 bases). V shed 6 bases and J shed 1 base, with 15 bases lying between them. The CDR3 is made up of 16 amino acids. CDR1 MDHEN and CDR2 SYDVKM come from the germline V gene.

The chain has TRBV27 and TRBJ2-7; TRBD2 might be the D (6 bases). The germline CDR1 and CDR2 sequences are MNHEY and SMNVEV (reference sequence). CDR3 size: 16 residues. Deletions cut 3 bases from V and 5 bases from J, with 20 bases between. CDR3 residues: CASSLGYGGGSDEQYF. The CDR3 DNA follows: TGTGCCAGCAGTTTGGGGTACGGTGGGGGGTCGGACGAGCAGTACTTC.

The chain has TRBV20-1 and TRBJ2-1, with D perhaps given as TRBD1 or TRBD2 (6 bases each). The germline CDR1 and CDR2 sequences are DFQATT and SNEGSKA (reference sequence). V lost 4 bases and J 2 bases, leaving 21 bases between the germline ends. CDR3 size: 17 residues. The CDR3 DNA sequence: TGCAGTGCTAAAACCAAAACGGGGGCCGATCCCTACAATGAGCAGTTCTTC. Amino acids: CSAKTKTGADPYNEQFF.

This clonotype has only one observation. The chain has TRBV19 and TRBJ1-2; 11 bases align to TRBD1. The CDR3 loop spans 13 amino acids. Germline CDR1 is LNHDA and CDR2 is SQIVND (reference sequence). The V segment lost 11 bases and the J segment 2 bases; nucleotides outside the gene matches: 4. CDR3 residues: CAAGTGGNYGYTF. For the CDR3, the DNA is TGTGCCGCCGGGACAGGGGGAAACTATGGCTACACCTTC.

This clonotype was seen only a few times. This chain joins TRBV6-1 and TRBJ1-6; D unclear. The CDR3 sequence is 13 residues long. CDR1 and CDR2 from the germline V gene are MNHNS and SASEGT. Trimming left V 8 bases short and J 5 bases short, with 10 bases between. CDR3 residues: CASRHQDNSPLHF. The CDR3 DNA reads as TGTGCCAGCCGACACCAGGATAATTCACCCCTCCACTTT.

At least ten counts were recorded for this clonotype. The V and J genes are TRBV7-8 and TRBJ2-1; 9 bases map to TRBD2. CDR3 length equals 15 residues. Germline CDR1 reads SGHVS; CDR2 reads FQNEAQ. The V gene end was trimmed by 5 bases and the J gene end by 7 bases; junction bases not matched to a gene: 9. CDR3 residues: CASSTLAGAGNEQFF. The CDR3 DNA follows: TGTGCCAGCAGCACTTTAGCGGGGGCGGGTAATGAGCAGTTCTTC.

CDR3 sequence (DNA): TGTGCCACCAGCTTACCCGGCCGGGGCGGGGTTCGGGAAAAACTGTTTTTT. Encoded protein: CATSLPGRGGVREKLFF. The gene calls are TRBV15 and TRBJ1-4, with D possibly being TRBD1 (5 bases). The germline V and J ends were trimmed by 5 bases and 8 bases, with 24 bases remaining between them. The CDR3 runs 17 residues. CDR1 and CDR2 from the germline V gene are LNHNV and YYDKDF (reference sequence).

As to this clonotype: This could be a read error, since a much larger clone is one nucleotide away. The chain couples TRBV20-1 to TRBJ2-4; 11 bases are shared with TRBD2. The J call may be mistaken, given a closer DNA end match to TRBJ2-7. Germline CDR1 reads DFQATT; CDR2 reads SNEGSKA (reference sequence). The CDR3 is 15 residues long. The CDR3: CSARQGLAGGYEQYF. The CDR3 DNA reads TGCAGTGCTCGCCAGGGGCTAGCGGGGGGCTACGAGCAGTACTTC.

This clonotype came up many times. The chain combines TRBV13 with TRBJ2-1; 15 positions match TRBD2. Germline V CDR1 and CDR2: PRHDT, FYEKMQ (reference sequence). V shed 4 bases and J 7 bases; nucleotides not matched to a gene: 2. The CDR3 sequence is 15 residues long. CDR3 amino acids: CASSWTSGGVNEQFF. Here the CDR3 DNA reads TGTGCCAGCAGCTGGACTAGCGGGGGGGTTAATGAGCAGTTCTTC.

The table lists this clonotype with many counts. J is TRBJ2-1 and V is TRBV4-3, with TRBD2 matching 15 bases. CDR1 and CDR2 (germline): LGHNA, YSLEER. CDR3 size: 19 residues. The trim removed 3 bases at V and 0 bases at J, leaving 6 bases unmatched. The CDR3 spells CASSQRTSGGANSYNEQFF. CDR3 bases: TGCGCCAGCAGCCAGAGGACTAGCGGGGGGGCAAACTCCTACAATGAGCAGTTCTTC.

Of note for this clonotype: Being one base from a much bigger clone, this may be a read error. V usage is TRBV10-3 and J usage is TRBJ2-1; D gene unclear. V gave up 6 bases and J gave up 10 bases, with 10 bases separating them. The CDR3 has 11 residues. Germline V gene lookup returns CDR1 ENHRY and CDR2 SYGVKD. CDR3 DNA: TGTGCCATCAGCACTGCGTGGGAGCAGTTCTTC. Its protein is CAISTAWEQFF.

This chain links TRBV20-1 with TRBJ2-1, with TRBD2 matching 8 bases. The CDR3 is 15 amino acids. J lost 4 bases, V lost 2 bases, and 7 bases had no gene match. From germline, CDR1 is DFQATT and CDR2 SNEGSKA (reference sequence). The chain's CDR3 is CSARYLSGAYNEQFF. DNA for the CDR3: TGCAGTGCTAGATACCTTAGCGGGGCATACAATGAGCAGTTCTTC.

The V call is TRBV9, the J call TRBJ2-1; maybe TRBD2 (5 bases). The germline V and J ends were trimmed by 0 bases and 8 bases, with 15 bases remaining between them. CDR1 and CDR2 from the germline V gene are SGDLS and YYNGEE. This CDR3 has 15 residues. This CDR3 reads CASSVASRGLDEQFF. The CDR3 DNA reads TGTGCCAGCAGCGTAGCATCTCGGGGTCTCGATGAGCAGTTCTTC.

The V gene is TRBV20-1, the J gene TRBJ1-2, with 12 bases matching TRBD1. This CDR3 contains 15 residues. Germline assignment: CDR1 DFQATT and CDR2 SNEGSKA (reference sequence). J gave up 10 bases and V 3 bases, and 12 bases lay outside the gene matches. The CDR3 sequence: CSASPGTGGMGDYTF. The DNA for the CDR3 is TGCAGTGCTAGTCCCGGGACAGGGGGCATGGGGGACTACACCTTC.

This clonotype appeared many times. The gene calls are TRBV7-9 and TRBJ2-1; the match to TRBD2 covers 11 bases. Germline lookup yields CDR1 SEHNR and CDR2 FQNEAQ (reference sequence). V shed 5 bases, J shed 4 bases, and the junction held 13 bases outside the gene matches. The CDR3 totals 18 residues. This chain's CDR3 is CASSPLQFLAGGYNEQFF. In nucleotides, the CDR3 is TGTGCCAGCAGCCCGCTCCAATTTCTAGCGGGGGGTTACAATGAGCAGTTCTTC.

The genes are TRBV29-1 and TRBJ2-5; D remains ambiguous. Germline V gene data show CDR1 as SQVTM and CDR2 as ANQGSEA. The CDR3 contains 11 residues. V was shortened by 2 bases and J by 11 bases, with 12 bases between the two germline ends. In DNA form, the CDR3 reads TGCAGCGTTGAACCCTACAATGAGCAGTACTTC. Translation: CSVEPYNEQYF. Together with reference TRBV29-1 and TRBJ2-5, the CDR3 gives the full variable domain: SAVISQKPSRDICQRGTSLTIQCQVDSQVTMMFWYRQQPGQSLTLIATANQGSEATYESGFVIDKFPISRPNLTFSTLTVSNMSPEDSSIYLCSVEPYNEQYFGPGTRLLVL.

The V gene is TRBV7-2, the J gene TRBJ2-7, with 12 bases identical to TRBD2. The assigned J gene may be wrong: the sequence end matches TRBJ2-5 better. Germline assignment: CDR1 SGHTA and CDR2 FQGNSA. The CDR3 covers 17 residues. Written as DNA, the CDR3 is TGTGCCAGCAGCTTAGCGTATACTAGCGGGGGGAGGGAGACCCAGTACTTC. This encodes CASSLAYTSGGRETQYF.

The table lists this clonotype with a few counts. The V call is TRBV5-1, the J call TRBJ2-3; 11 bases fit TRBD2. After removal of 3 bases from V and 4 bases from J, the junction contained 13 bases not matched to a gene. CDR1 is SGHRS and CDR2 is YFSETQ in the germline V gene. This CDR3 contains 18 residues. DNA for the CDR3: TGCGCCAGCAGCTATAGCGGGGGGGCGATGGTGTTGGCAGATACGCAGTATTTT. This translates into CASSYSGGAMVLADTQYF.